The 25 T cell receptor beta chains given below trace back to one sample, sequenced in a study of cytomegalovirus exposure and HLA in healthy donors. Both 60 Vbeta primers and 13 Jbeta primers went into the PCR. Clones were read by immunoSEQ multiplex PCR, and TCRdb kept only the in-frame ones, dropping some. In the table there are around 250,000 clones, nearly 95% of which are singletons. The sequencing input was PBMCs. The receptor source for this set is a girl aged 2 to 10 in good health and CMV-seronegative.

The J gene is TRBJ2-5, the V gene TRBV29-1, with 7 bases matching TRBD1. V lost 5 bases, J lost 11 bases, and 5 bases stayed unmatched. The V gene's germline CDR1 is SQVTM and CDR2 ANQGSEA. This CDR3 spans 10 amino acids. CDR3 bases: TGCAGCGTTAGACAGGGCAGGCAGTACTTC. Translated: CSVRQGRQYF. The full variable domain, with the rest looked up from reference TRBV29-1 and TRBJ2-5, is SAVISQKPSRDICQRGTSLTIQCQVDSQVTMMFWYRQQPGQSLTLIATANQGSEATYESGFVIDKFPISRPNLTFSTLTVSNMSPEDSSIYLCSVRQGRQYFGPGTRLLVL.

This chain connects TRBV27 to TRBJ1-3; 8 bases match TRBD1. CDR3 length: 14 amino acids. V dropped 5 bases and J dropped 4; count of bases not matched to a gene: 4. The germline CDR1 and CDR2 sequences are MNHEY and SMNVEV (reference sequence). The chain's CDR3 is CASSLTGGGNTIYF. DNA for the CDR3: TGTGCCAGCAGTCTCACAGGGGGAGGAAACACCATATATTTT.

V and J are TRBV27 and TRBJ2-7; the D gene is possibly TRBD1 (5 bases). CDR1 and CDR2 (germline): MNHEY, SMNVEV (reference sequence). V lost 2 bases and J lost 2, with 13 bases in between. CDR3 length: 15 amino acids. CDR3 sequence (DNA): TGTGCCAGCAGTTTAGGCAGGGCGCCGACCTACGAGCAGTACTTC. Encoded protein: CASSLGRAPTYEQYF.

In DNA form, the CDR3 reads TGTGCTAGTGGTTTGGCAACGGGACATTGGTCGAACACTGAAGCTTTCTTT. Translated, it gives CASGLATGHWSNTEAFF. The chain combines TRBV12-5 with TRBJ1-1, with a weak D call TRBD1 (6 bases). CDR1 is LGHNT and CDR2 is FRNRAP in the germline V gene. The CDR3 consists of 17 residues. V lost 1 base to trimming and J lost 1 base, with 16 bases between them.

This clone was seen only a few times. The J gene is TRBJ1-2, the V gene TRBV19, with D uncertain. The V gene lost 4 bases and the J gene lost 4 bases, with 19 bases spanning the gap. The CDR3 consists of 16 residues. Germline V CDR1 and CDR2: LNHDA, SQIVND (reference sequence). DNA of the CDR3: TGTGCCAGTAGTAACTTGCCGGGAGTTCGCGTCTATGGCTACACCTTC. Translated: CASSNLPGVRVYGYTF.

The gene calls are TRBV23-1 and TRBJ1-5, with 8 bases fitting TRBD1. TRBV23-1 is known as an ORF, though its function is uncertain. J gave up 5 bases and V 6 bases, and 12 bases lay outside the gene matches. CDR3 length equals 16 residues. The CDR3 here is CASSQEAEQGDQPQHF. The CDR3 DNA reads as TGCGCCAGCAGCCAAGAGGCAGAACAGGGGGATCAGCCCCAGCATTTT.

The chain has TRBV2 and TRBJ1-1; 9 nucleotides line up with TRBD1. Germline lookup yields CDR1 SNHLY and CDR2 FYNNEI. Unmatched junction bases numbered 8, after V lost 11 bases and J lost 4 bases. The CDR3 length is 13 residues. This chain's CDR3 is CAGYRGLATEAFF. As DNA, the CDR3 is TGTGCCGGATACAGGGGGCTAGCCACTGAAGCTTTCTTT.

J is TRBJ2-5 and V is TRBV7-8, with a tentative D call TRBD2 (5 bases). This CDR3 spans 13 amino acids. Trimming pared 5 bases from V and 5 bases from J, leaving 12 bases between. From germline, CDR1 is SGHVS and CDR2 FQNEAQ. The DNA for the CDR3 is TGTGCCAGCAGCCTCCCTTCGGGGGAGACCCAGTACTTC. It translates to CASSLPSGETQYF.

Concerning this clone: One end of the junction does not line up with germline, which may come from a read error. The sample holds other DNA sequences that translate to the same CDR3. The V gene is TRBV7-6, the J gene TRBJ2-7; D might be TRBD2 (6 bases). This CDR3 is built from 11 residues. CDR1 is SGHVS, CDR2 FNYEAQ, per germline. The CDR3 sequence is CASSSGDEQYF. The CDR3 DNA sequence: TGCGCCAGCAGCTCGGGAGACGAGCAGTACTTC.

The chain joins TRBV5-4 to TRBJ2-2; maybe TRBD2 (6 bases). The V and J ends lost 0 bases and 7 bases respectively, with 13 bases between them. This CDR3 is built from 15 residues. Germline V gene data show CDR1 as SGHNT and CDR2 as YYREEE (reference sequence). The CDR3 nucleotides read TGTGCCAGCAGCTTGGCGGGGAGGAGGAACGGGGAGCTGTTTTTT. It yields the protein CASSLAGRRNGELFF.

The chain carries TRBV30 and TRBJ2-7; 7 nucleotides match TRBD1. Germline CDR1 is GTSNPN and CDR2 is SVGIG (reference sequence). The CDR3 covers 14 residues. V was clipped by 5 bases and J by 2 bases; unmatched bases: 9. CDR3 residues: CAWERGGSTYEQYF. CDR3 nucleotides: TGTGCCTGGGAAAGAGGGGGCAGCACCTACGAGCAGTACTTC.

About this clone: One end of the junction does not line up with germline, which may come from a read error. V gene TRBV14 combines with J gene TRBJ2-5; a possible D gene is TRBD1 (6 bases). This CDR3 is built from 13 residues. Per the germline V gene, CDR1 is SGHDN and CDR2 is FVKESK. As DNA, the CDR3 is TGTGCCGGCAGCCCCAGGGGTCAAGAGACCCAGTACTTC. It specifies CAGSPRGQETQYF. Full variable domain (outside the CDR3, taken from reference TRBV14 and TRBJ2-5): EAGVTQFPSHSVIEKGQTVTLRCDPISGHDNLYWYRRVMGKEIKFLLHFVKESKQDESGMPNNRFLAERTGGTYSTLKVQPAELEDSGVYFCAGSPRGQETQYFGPGTRLLVL.

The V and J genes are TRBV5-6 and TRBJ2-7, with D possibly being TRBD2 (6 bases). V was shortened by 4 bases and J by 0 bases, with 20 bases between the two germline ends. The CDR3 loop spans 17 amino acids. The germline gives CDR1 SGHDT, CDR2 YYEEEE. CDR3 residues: CASSPLGGAAASYEQYF. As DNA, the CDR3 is TGTGCCAGCAGCCCCCTCGGAGGGGCGGCGGCCTCCTACGAGCAGTACTTC.

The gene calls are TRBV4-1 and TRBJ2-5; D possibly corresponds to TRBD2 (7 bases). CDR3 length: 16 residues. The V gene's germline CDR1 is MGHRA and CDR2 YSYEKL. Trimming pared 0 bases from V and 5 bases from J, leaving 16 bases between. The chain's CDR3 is CASSQDGVGGRETQYF. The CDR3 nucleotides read TGCGCCAGCAGCCAAGATGGGGTGGGGGGGCGCGAGACCCAGTACTTC.

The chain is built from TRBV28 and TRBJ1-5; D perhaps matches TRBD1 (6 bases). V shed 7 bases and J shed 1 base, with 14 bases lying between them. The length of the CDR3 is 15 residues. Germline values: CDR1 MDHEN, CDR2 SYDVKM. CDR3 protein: CASNTGGASNQPQHF. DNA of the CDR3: TGTGCCAGCAACACTGGGGGGGCGAGCAATCAGCCCCAGCATTTT.

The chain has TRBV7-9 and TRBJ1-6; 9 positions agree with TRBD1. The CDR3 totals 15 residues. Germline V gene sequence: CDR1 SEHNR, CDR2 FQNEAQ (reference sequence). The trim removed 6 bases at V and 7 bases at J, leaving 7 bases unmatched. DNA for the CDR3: TGTGCCAGCAGTGACGGGACAGGGATCAATTCACCCCTCCACTTT. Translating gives CASSDGTGINSPLHF.

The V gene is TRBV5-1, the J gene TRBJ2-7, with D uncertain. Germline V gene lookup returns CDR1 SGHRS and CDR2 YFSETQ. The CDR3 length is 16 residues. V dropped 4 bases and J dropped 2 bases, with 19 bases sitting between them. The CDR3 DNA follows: TGCGCCAGCAGCCTATATTCCGGAGAAATCCCCTACGAGCAGTACTTC. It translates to CASSLYSGEIPYEQYF.

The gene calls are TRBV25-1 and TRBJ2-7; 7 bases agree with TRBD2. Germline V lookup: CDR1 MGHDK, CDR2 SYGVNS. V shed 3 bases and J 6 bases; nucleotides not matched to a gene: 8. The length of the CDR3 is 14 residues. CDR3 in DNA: TGTGCCAGCAGTGAGAGCGGGGCCCCCCGCGAGCAGTACTTC. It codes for CASSESGAPREQYF.

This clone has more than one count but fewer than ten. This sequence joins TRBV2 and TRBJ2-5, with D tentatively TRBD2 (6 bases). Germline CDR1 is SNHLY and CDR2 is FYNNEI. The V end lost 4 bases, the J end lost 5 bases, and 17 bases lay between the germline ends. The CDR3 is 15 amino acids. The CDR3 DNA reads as TGTGCCAGCAGTGTCCTGGGGGGTCTTGGGGAGACCCAGTACTTC. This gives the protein CASSVLGGLGETQYF.

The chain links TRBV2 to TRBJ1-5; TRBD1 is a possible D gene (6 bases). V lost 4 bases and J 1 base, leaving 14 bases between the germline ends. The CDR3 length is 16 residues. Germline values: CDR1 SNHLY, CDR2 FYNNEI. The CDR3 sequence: CASSVPQGMSNQPQHF. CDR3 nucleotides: TGTGCCAGCAGTGTCCCACAGGGAATGAGCAATCAGCCCCAGCATTTT.

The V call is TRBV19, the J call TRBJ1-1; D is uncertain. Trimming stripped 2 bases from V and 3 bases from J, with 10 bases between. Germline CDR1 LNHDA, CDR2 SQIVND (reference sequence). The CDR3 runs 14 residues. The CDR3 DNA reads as TGTGCCAGTAGTATACCCAGGCGAGACACTGAAGCTTTCTTT. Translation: CASSIPRRDTEAFF. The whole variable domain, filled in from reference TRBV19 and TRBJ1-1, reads DGGITQSPKYLFRKEGQNVTLSCEQNLNHDAMYWYRQDPGQGLRLIYYSQIVNDFQKGDIAEGYSVSREKKESFPLTVTSAQKNPTAFYLCASSIPRRDTEAFFGQGTRLTVV.

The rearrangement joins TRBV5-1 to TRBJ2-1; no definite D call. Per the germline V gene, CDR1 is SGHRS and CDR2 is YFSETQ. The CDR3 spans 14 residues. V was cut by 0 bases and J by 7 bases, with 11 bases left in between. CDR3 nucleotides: TGCGCCAGCAGCTTGGGTGAAGCCTTGAATGAGCAGTTCTTC. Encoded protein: CASSLGEALNEQFF.

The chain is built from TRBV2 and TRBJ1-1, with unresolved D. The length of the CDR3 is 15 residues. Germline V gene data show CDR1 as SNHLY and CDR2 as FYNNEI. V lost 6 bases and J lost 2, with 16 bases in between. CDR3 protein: CASSKGVSVNTEAFF. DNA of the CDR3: TGTGCCAGCAGCAAAGGAGTCAGCGTAAACACTGAAGCTTTCTTT.

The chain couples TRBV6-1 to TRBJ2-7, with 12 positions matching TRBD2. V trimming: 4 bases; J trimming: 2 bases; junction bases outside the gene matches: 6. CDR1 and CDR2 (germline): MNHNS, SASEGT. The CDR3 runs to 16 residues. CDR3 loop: CASSVLAGGPTYEQYF. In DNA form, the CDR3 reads TGTGCCAGCAGTGTACTAGCGGGGGGCCCTACCTACGAGCAGTACTTC.

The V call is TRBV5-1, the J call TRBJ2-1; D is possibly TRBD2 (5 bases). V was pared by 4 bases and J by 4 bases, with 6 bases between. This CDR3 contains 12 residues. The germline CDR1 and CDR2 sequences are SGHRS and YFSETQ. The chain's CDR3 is CASSPGYNEQFF. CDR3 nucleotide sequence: TGCGCCAGCAGCCCGGGGTACAATGAGCAGTTCTTC.